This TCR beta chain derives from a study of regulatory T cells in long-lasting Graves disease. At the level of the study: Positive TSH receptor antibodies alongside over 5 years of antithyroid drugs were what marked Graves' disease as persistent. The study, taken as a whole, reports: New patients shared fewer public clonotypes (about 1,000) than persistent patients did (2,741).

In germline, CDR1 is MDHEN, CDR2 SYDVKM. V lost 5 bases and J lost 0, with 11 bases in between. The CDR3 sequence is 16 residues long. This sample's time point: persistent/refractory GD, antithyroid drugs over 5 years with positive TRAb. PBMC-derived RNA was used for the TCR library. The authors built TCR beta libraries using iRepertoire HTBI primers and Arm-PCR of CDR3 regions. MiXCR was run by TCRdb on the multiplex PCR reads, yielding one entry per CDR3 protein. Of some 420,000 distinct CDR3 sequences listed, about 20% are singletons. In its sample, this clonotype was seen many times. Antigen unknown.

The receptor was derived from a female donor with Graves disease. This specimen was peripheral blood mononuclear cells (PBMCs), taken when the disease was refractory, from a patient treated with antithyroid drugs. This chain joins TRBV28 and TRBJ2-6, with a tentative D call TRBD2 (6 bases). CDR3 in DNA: TGTGCCAGCAGTCCGTGGGGGGACTCTGGGGCCAACGTCCTGACTTTC. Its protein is CASSPWGDSGANVLTF.